These T cell receptor beta chains were read from a single sample in a study of blood T cell repertoires in COVID-19. Data came from immunoSEQ multiplex PCR; TCRdb stores just in-frame clones and leaves some out. The sample gives 40,000 to 50,000 clones, nearly 90% of which show up once; 3.5% to 5.5% is in the top ten. Material for sequencing was peripheral blood. These receptors were taken from a man aged 55 to 70 with acute or convalescent COVID-19. Both conserved end residues are part of each CDR3. A D gene is named only where the DNA matches it firmly. Where a row states a size, it is once, few, many or the class of an expanded clone; other rows omit it.

v_gene,abundance,d_gene,j_gene,CDR3nt,CDR3aa
TRBV7-2,once,NA,TRBJ2-1,TGTGCCAGCAGCTTAGAGGTAGGGAGGAATGAGCAGTTCTTC,CASSLEVGRNEQFF
TRBV2,NA,TRBD1,TRBJ2-7,TGTGCCCCCCGTCGCCCGGGACAGAATTACGAGCAGTACTTC,CAPRRPGQNYEQYF
TRBV30,NA,TRBD1,TRBJ1-2,TGTGCCTGGAGTCGACAGGGGGCTGGTGGCTACACCTTC,CAWSRQGAGGYTF
TRBV6-2/TRBV6-3,NA,TRBD1,TRBJ1-2,TGTGCCAGCAGTGTCTCAGGGGGCTATGGCTACACCTTC,CASSVSGGYGYTF
TRBV7-2,NA,TRBD1,TRBJ2-5,TGTGCCAGCAGCTTAGTTACAGGGGGGGAGACCCAGTACTTC,CASSLVTGGETQYF
TRBV18,NA,NA,TRBJ1-1,TGTGCCAGCTCACCTACAGAGAACACTGAAGCTTTCTTT,CASSPTENTEAFF
TRBV11-2,NA,TRBD2,TRBJ2-1,TGTGCCAGCGAGAGCGGGGGGTTCAATGAGCAGTTCTTC,CASESGGFNEQFF
TRBV30,NA,TRBD2,TRBJ2-1,TGTGCCTGGAGTGAAGGTAGCGGGGCGTACAATGAGCAGTTCTTC,CAWSEGSGAYNEQFF
TRBV6-5,NA,NA,TRBJ1-2,TGTGCCAGCAGCCTATATGGCTACACCTTC,CASSLYGYTF
TRBV19,NA,TRBD2,TRBJ2-1,TGTGCCACCAAAGGGCGGGGGGGCACCAATGAGCAGTTCTTC,CATKGRGGTNEQFF
TRBV21-1,once,NA,TRBJ2-1,TGTGCCAGCAGCAAAGCGTCGGGAATTCCTGGATACAATGAGCAGTTCTTC,CASSKASGIPGYNEQFF
TRBV7-2,once,TRBD1,TRBJ1-5,TGTGCCAGCAGCCTGGACAGGGTGAATCAGCCCCAGCATTTT,CASSLDRVNQPQHF
TRBV2,NA,TRBD2,TRBJ2-3,TGTGCCAGCAAACTAGCGGAAGATACGCAGTATTTT,CASKLAEDTQYF
TRBV4-1,NA,NA,TRBJ2-5,TGCGCCAGCAGCCAAGGGGCAGGCCAAGAGACCCAGTACTTC,CASSQGAGQETQYF
TRBV18,NA,TRBD1,TRBJ1-2,TGTGCCAGCTCACAATGGACAGGGGCGGATGGCTACACCTTC,CASSQWTGADGYTF
TRBV30,NA,TRBD2,TRBJ2-3,TGTGCCTGGAGTTTCACTAGCGGGGTAATAGATACGCAGTATTTT,CAWSFTSGVIDTQYF
TRBV4-1,NA,TRBD1,TRBJ1-1,TGCGCCAGCAGCCACGGGACAGGGGAACCTGAAGCTTTCTTT,CASSHGTGEPEAFF
TRBV19,few,NA,TRBJ2-3,TGTGCCAGTAGTCCGCGTTGGGGCCGAAGCTTCTATACGCAGTATTTT,CASSPRWGRSFYTQYF
TRBV3-1/TRBV3-2,NA,TRBD2,TRBJ2-1,TGTGCCAGCAGCCAAGATCGGACTAGCGGGGGCGATGAGCAGTTCTTC,CASSQDRTSGGDEQFF
TRBV7-8,NA,TRBD2,TRBJ2-7,TGTGCCAGCAGCTTAGAACGGACTAGCGGGGGCTATGGACAGGAGCAGTACTTC,CASSLERTSGGYGQEQYF
TRBV6-6,once,NA,TRBJ1-1,TGTGCCAGCAGTTACTCCGACCCCAGGGACACTGAAGCTTTCTTT,CASSYSDPRDTEAFF
TRBV5-1,few,NA,TRBJ2-7,TGCGCCAGCAGCTTGGGAGGGGGTCCCTCTTACGAGCAGTACTTC,CASSLGGGPSYEQYF
TRBV9,NA,TRBD2,TRBJ2-5,TGTGCCAGCAGCACCGAAGCGGGGGCCTGGGAGACCCAGTACTTC,CASSTEAGAWETQYF
TRBV5-5,medium-sized,NA,TRBJ1-5,TGTGCCAGCAGCCCCGGACAGACCAGCAATCAGCCCCAGCATTTT,CASSPGQTSNQPQHF
TRBV20-1,NA,NA,TRBJ1-2,TGCAGTGCCCGGACAGACTATGGCTACACCTTC,CSARTDYGYTF
TRBV5-1,NA,TRBD1,TRBJ2-2,TGCGCCAGCAGCTTAACAGGGGGCGCAACCGGGGAGCTGTTTTTT,CASSLTGGATGELFF
TRBV9,NA,TRBD1,TRBJ1-2,TGTGCCAGCAGCTCCGAAGGGGGCAGCTTTAACTATGGCTACACCTTC,CASSSEGGSFNYGYTF
TRBV3-1/TRBV3-2,NA,TRBD1,TRBJ1-2,TGTGCCAGCAGCCAAATAAACAGGGGGCCGAATGGCTACACCTTC,CASSQINRGPNGYTF
TRBV6-5,NA,NA,TRBJ1-1,TGTGCCAGCAAGAAGGGGACTGAAGCTTTCTTT,CASKKGTEAFF
TRBV30,NA,NA,TRBJ1-1,TGTGCCTGGAGTGTGGGCGTCGGTGAAGCTTTCTTT,CAWSVGVGEAFF
TRBV10-1,NA,TRBD2,TRBJ2-1,TGCGCCAGCTTTAGTAGCGGGGAGGGGAATGAGCAGTTCTTC,CASFSSGEGNEQFF
TRBV7-2,NA,TRBD1,TRBJ1-6,TGTGCCAGCAGGGATTCGACAGGGACTTCACCCCTCCACTTT,CASRDSTGTSPLHF
TRBV21-1,NA,NA,TRBJ1-1,TGTGCCAGCCCCTATGAAGAAGCTTTCTTT,CASPYEEAFF
TRBV14,NA,TRBD1,TRBJ1-2,TGTGCCAGCAGCCAAGGGACAGGGTTATCTGGCTACACCTTC,CASSQGTGLSGYTF
TRBV30,NA,NA,TRBJ1-5,TGTGCCTGGAGTGCCGGGAGTAACCAGCCCCAGCATTTT,CAWSAGSNQPQHF
TRBV5-6,medium-sized,NA,TRBJ1-1,TGTGCCAGCAGCACTACAAGAGGGCGGTCGGGCACTGAAGCTTTCTTT,CASSTTRGRSGTEAFF
TRBV29-1,NA,TRBD2,TRBJ2-1,TGCAGCGTTCCCAGACGGGGGGGCTCCTACAATGAGCAGTTCTTC,CSVPRRGGSYNEQFF
TRBV7-7,NA,NA,TRBJ2-5,TGTGCCAGCAGCTCCGGGGAGACCCAGTACTTC,CASSSGETQYF
TRBV5-1,NA,NA,TRBJ2-3,TGCGCCAGCAGCTTGGTTGTGGCAGGGGGCACAGATACGCAGTATTTT,CASSLVVAGGTDTQYF
TRBV10-2,few,NA,TRBJ2-4,TGCGCCAGCAGTGAGGTTCAGGGGATAGCCAAAAACATTCAGTACTTC,CASSEVQGIAKNIQYF
TRBV27,NA,NA,TRBJ2-7,TGTGCCAGCAGTCCTATAGGGGGGGGCCGATGGGGCGAGCAGTACTTC,CASSPIGGGRWGEQYF
TRBV27,NA,NA,TRBJ1-6,TGTGCCAGCAGTCGCGGGATCTCCTATAATTCACCCCTCCACTTT,CASSRGISYNSPLHF
TRBV6-2/TRBV6-3,once,NA,TRBJ1-5,TGTGCCAGCAGCGACAGTAATCAGCCCCAGCATTTT,CASSDSNQPQHF
TRBV9,NA,TRBD1,TRBJ1-1,TGTGCCAGCAGCGTAGGGGGACAGGGCACTGAAGCTTTCTTT,CASSVGGQGTEAFF
TRBV12-5,NA,TRBD2,TRBJ2-1,TGTGCTAGTGGTTTGGGACGACTAGCTTCCTACAATGAGCAGTTCTTC,CASGLGRLASYNEQFF